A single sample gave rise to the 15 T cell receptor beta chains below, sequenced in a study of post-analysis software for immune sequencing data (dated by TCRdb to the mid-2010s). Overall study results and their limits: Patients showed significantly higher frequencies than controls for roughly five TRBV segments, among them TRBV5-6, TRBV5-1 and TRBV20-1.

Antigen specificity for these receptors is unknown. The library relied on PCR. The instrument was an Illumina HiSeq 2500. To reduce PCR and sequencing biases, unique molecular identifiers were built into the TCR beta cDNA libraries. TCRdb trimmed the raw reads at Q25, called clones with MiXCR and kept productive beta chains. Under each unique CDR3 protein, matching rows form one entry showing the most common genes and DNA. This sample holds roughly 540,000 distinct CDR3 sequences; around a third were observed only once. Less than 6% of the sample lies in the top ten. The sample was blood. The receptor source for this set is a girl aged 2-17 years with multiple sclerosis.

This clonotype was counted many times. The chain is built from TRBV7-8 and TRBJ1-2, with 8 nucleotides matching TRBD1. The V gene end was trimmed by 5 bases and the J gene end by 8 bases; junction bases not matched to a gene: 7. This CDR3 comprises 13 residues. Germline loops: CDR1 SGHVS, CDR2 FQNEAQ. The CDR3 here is CASSASGGWGYTF. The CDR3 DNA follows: TGTGCCAGCAGCGCTTCAGGGGGCTGGGGCTACACCTTC.

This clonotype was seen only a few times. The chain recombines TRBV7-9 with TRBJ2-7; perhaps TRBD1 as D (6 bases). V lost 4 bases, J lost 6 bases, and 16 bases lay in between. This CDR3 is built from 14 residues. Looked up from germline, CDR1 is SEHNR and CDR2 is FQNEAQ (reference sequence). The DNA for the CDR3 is TGTGCCAGCAGCTCAGGGGCGGGCTTGGTCGAGCAGTACTTC. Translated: CASSSGAGLVEQYF.

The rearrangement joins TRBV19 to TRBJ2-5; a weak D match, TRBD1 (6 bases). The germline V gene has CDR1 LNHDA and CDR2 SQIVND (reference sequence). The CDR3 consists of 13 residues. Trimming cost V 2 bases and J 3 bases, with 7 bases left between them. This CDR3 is CASSIYREETQYF. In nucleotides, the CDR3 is TGTGCCAGTAGTATATACAGGGAAGAGACCCAGTACTTC. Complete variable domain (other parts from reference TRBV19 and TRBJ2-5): DGGITQSPKYLFRKEGQNVTLSCEQNLNHDAMYWYRQDPGQGLRLIYYSQIVNDFQKGDIAEGYSVSREKKESFPLTVTSAQKNPTAFYLCASSIYREETQYFGPGTRLLVL.

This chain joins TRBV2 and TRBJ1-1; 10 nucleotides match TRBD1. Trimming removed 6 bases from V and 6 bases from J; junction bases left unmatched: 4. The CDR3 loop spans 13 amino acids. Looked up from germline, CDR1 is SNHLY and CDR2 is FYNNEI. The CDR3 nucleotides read TGTGCCAGCAGGACAGGGGGCAGGGCTGAAGCTTTCTTT. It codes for CASRTGGRAEAFF.

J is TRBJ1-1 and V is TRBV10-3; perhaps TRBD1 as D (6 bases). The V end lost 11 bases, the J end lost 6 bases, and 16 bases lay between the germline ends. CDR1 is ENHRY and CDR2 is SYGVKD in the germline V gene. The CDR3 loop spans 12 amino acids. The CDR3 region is CAAKGQGAEAFF. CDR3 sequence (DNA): TGTGCCGCCAAGGGACAAGGGGCTGAAGCTTTCTTT.

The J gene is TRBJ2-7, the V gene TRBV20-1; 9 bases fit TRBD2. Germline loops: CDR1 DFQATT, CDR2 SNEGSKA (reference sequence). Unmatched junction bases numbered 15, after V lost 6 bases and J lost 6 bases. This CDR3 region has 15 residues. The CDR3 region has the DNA TGCAGTGCCGCTAGCGGGGATCAAGCAGGTGGCGAGCAGTACTTC. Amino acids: CSAASGDQAGGEQYF.

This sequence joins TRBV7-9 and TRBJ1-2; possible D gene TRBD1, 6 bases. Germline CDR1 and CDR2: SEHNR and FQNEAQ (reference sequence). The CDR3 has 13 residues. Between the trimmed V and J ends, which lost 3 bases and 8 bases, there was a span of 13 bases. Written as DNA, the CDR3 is TGTGCCAGCAGCTTGGGACACCCTAGAGGCTACACCTTC. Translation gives CASSLGHPRGYTF.

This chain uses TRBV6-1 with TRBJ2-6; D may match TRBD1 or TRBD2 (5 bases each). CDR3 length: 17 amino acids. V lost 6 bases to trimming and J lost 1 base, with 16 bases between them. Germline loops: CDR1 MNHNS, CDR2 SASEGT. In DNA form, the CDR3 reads TGTGCCAGCAGAGGACCCGAGGGACGTTCTGGGGCCAACGTCCTGACTTTC. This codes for CASRGPEGRSGANVLTF.

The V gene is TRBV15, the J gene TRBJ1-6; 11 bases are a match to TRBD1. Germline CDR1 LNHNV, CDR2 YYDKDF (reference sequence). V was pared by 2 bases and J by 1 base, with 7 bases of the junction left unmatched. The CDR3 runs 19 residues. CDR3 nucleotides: TGTGCCACCAGCAGAAATCTAGGACAGGGGGCATCCTATAATTCACCCCTCCACTTT. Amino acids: CATSRNLGQGASYNSPLHF.

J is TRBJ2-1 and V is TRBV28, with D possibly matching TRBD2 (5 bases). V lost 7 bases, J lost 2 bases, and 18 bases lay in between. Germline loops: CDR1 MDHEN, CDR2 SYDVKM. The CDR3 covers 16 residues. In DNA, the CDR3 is TGTGCCAGCACCCCTGCCGGGCGGGTCCCCTACAATGAGCAGTTCTTC. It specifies CASTPAGRVPYNEQFF.

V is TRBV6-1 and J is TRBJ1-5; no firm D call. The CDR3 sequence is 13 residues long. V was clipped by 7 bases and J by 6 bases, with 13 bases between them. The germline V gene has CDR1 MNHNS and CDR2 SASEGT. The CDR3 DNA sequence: TGTGCCAGCACTCAGGACCTAGTTCAGCCCCAGCATTTT. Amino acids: CASTQDLVQPQHF.

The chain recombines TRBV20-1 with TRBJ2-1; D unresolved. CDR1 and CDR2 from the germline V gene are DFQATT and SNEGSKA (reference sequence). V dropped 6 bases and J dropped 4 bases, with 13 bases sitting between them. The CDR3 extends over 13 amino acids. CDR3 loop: CSAHPPGYNEQFF. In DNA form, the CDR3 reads TGCAGTGCCCATCCACCTGGGTACAATGAGCAGTTCTTC.

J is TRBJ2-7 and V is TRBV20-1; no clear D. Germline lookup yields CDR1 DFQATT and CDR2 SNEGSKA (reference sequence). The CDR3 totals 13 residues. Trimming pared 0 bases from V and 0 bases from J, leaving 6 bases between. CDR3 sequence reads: CSAREGSSYEQYF. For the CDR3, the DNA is TGCAGTGCTAGAGAAGGTAGCTCCTACGAGCAGTACTTC.

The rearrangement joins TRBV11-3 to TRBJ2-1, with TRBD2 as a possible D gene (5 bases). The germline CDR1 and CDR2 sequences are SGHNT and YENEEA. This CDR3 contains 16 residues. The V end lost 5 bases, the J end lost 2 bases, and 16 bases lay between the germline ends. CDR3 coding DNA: TGTGCCAGCAGCACTAGTGGGTTCCTCACCTACAATGAGCAGTTCTTC. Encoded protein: CASSTSGFLTYNEQFF.

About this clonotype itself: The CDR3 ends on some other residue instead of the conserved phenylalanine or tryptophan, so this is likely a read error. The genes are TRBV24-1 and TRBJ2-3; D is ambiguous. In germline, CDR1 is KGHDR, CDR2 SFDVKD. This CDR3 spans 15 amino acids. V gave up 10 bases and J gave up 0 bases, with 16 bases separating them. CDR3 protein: CATMSHATSTDTQYS. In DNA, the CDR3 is TGTGCCACAATGAGCCATGCAACTAGCACAGATACGCAGTATTCT.